This T cell receptor (beta chain) was identified in a study of blood T cell repertoires in COVID-19. Study information: Acute and convalescent COVID-19 specimens originated in the United States, Italy and Spain. PBMCs, B-cell-depleted T cells, or T cells were the source of the cDNA or gDNA that made up the material.

This clone was seen only a few times. The V end was cut by 8 bases, the J end by 0 bases, with 14 bases between. The CDR3 contains 15 residues. CDR1 GTSNPN and CDR2 SVGIG come from the germline V gene (reference sequence). Allocation to cohorts depended on clinical history reported by the participants. Within the 2 weeks before study entry, each person in the exposed group met a COVID-19 case. The data were produced by immunoSEQ multiplex PCR, yet TCRdb's version contains in-frame clones alone and is incomplete. The sample records 200,000 to 250,000 clones, roughly 80% being singletons. The sample taken for sequencing was PBMCs or T cells enriched from blood (not recorded which). The genes are TRBV30 and TRBJ1-6, with D unresolved. The TCR originated in a woman in her fifties or sixties who had been exposed to COVID-19. Here the CDR3 reads CAIQVESSYNSPLHF. The CDR3 bases are TGTGCCATCCAGGTAGAGTCCTCCTATAATTCACCCCTCCACTTT.